The sequence of this TCR beta chain was determined in a study of cytomegalovirus exposure and HLA in healthy donors. This CDR3 spans 14 amino acids. V was clipped by 2 bases and J by 3 bases, with 10 bases between them. CDR1 MNHEY and CDR2 SVGAGI come from the germline V gene. General study results and limits: Overall, approximately 150 TCR beta chains were annotated as cytomegalovirus-associated. Rarity characterized most TCR sequences, yet some public TCRs appeared in many donors.

Repertoires were generated with immunoSEQ multiplex PCR, while TCRdb's copy carries only in-frame clones and drops some. Found here are some 220,000 clones, 85% to 95% of them singletons; the top ten hold approximately 1.1%. This clone was detected only once. Its antigen is unidentified. Sequenced: PBMCs. The chain carries TRBV6-5 and TRBJ1-2, with TRBD1 as a possible D gene (5 bases). The receptor was derived from a woman aged 18-29 years in good health and CMV-seronegative. CDR3 residues: CASSYQGRDYGYTF. CDR3 sequence (DNA): TGTGCCAGCAGTTACCAGGGTCGGGACTATGGCTACACCTTC.